This note documents a single T cell receptor (beta chain) sequence. The record originates from a study of blood T cell repertoires in COVID-19. In the study overall: Some COVID-19 samples were acute and others convalescent; all came from the United States, Italy and Spain.

The V gene lost 3 bases and the J gene lost 4 bases, with 11 bases spanning the gap. The CDR3 is 14 residues long. From germline, CDR1 is SGHRS and CDR2 YFSETQ. Cohorts were based on clinical histories the participants reported. Only in-frame clones appear in the TCRdb table, and some are missing; sequencing was by immunoSEQ multiplex PCR. In the table there are around 230,000 clones, 75% to 90% of which are singletons. The clonotype comes from a man between 35 and 55 years old who had recovered from COVID-19. The sequencing input was PBMCs or T cells enriched from blood (not recorded which). The chain uses TRBV5-1 and TRBJ1-3, with a weak D call TRBD1 (5 bases). Here the CDR3 reads CASSSQVGGNTIYF. DNA for the CDR3: TGCGCCAGCAGCTCACAGGTGGGAGGAAACACCATATATTTT.